The clone carrying this T cell receptor (beta chain) appeared once. This entry is derived from a study of technical replicates of blood from a handful of donors. Assay: immunoSEQ multiplex PCR; the TCRdb copy retains only in-frame clones and omits some. The sample has tens of thousands of clones, 93% seen once. Germline-derived CDR1 and CDR2 are LNHDA and SQIVND (reference sequence). Trimming stripped 4 bases from V and 3 bases from J, with 16 bases between. The CDR3 is 16 residues long. The sample consisted of T cells isolated from PBMCs. The V and J genes are TRBV19 and TRBJ2-1, with D unresolved. This TCR was sampled from a human donor in good health. CDR3 sequence: CASSTHTQTGYNEQFF. The CDR3 DNA is TGTGCCAGTAGTACTCATACTCAAACCGGCTACAATGAGCAGTTCTTC.